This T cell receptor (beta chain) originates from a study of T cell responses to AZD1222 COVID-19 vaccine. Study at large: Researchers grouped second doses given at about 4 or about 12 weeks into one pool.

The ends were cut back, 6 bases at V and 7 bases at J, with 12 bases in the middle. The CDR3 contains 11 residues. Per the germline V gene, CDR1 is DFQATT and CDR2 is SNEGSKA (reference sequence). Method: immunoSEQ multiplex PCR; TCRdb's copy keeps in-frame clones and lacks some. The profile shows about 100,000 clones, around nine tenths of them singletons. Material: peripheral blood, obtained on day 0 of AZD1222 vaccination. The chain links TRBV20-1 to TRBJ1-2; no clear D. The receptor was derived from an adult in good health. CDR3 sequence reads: CSARLSRGYTF. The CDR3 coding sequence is TGCAGTGCGCGATTGTCCCGTGGCTACACCTTC.